This is a list of T cell receptor beta chains from one sample in a study of blood T cell repertoires in COVID-19. TCRdb's table, derived via immunoSEQ multiplex PCR, lists solely in-frame clones and lacks some. The sample records 350,000 to 450,000 clones, 65% to 90% being singletons. Sequenced material: peripheral blood. The receptors come from a woman between 55 and 75 years old with COVID-19, enrolled during active disease. CDR3s include the opening cysteine and the closing phenylalanine or tryptophan. The order of the fields is J gene, D gene, V gene, clone size, CDR3 DNA, CDR3 protein. D genes are given only for firm matches. Only some rows state a clone size, as once, few, many or a class for expanded clones.

>TRBJ1-2|TRBD1|TRBV4-1|NA
TGCGCCAGCCGCTCTCCGGGACAGGGGACTTACTATGGCTACACCTTC
CASRSPGQGTYYGYTF
>TRBJ2-2|NA|TRBV5-1|NA
TGCGCCAGCAGCCGGGACTCCCCGAACACCGGGGAGCTGTTTTTT
CASSRDSPNTGELFF
>TRBJ1-2|TRBD1|TRBV28|NA
TGTGCCAGCAGCCCCCCGGACAGGGGAGGCTACACCTTC
CASSPPDRGGYTF
>TRBJ2-7|NA|TRBV7-2|few
TGTGCCAGCAGCTTAAGGTACGACAGCGCCGAGCAGTACTTC
CASSLRYDSAEQYF
>TRBJ1-2|NA|TRBV30|NA
TGTGCCTGGACAGGGCTCGGTGGCTACACCTTC
CAWTGLGGYTF
>TRBJ1-2|NA|TRBV10-3|NA
TGTGCCATCAGTGACTACGCCAAGGACAGTTTTAACTATGGCTACACCTTC
CAISDYAKDSFNYGYTF
>TRBJ2-7|NA|TRBV7-2|NA
TGTGCCAGCAGCTTAGTTTCGGGTTTCTACGAGCAGTACTTC
CASSLVSGFYEQYF
>TRBJ2-3|TRBD1|TRBV9|NA
TGTGCCAGCAGCGTTACTCCGGGACAGGGGGCGGCAGATACGCAGTATTTT
CASSVTPGQGAADTQYF
>TRBJ2-5|TRBD1|TRBV20-1|NA
TGCAGTGCTAGTCCCCGGGACAGGGTGATCGAGACCCAGTACTTC
CSASPRDRVIETQYF
>TRBJ2-1|NA|TRBV7-8|NA
TGTGCCAGCAGCTTTCCAGCGGGCTACAATGAGCAGTTCTTC
CASSFPAGYNEQFF